The clone carrying this TCR beta chain appeared many times. No antigen is known for it. Sequencing ends 3 residues short of the CDR3 end; the germline J gene provides the rest. V gave up 4 bases and J gave up 0 bases; unmatched junction bases: 9. This CDR3 is 18 amino acids long. The germline CDR1 and CDR2 sequences are LGHNA and YNFKEQ. These data belong to a study of T cell clonality in common variable immunodeficiency. Findings and caveats of the study: Common variable immunodeficiency TCR beta sequences reportedly had fewer deletions and N-nucleotide insertions.

Using immunoSEQ multiplex PCR, the repertoire was profiled, and TCRdb retains in-frame clones only, with some absent. Recorded here are 25,000 to 35,000 clones, none singletons. This chain uses TRBV4-2 with TRBJ1-6; TRBD1 matches at 7 bases. Sequenced material: peripheral blood mononuclear cells. The receptor was isolated from a human donor with common variable immunodeficiency. The CDR3: CASSPPGQRSSYNSPLHF. Partial CDR3 DNA: TGTGCCAGCAGCCCGCCGGGACAGAGAAGCTCCTATAATTCACCC.